This is a list of T cell receptor beta chains from one sample in a study of T cell responses to AZD1222 COVID-19 vaccine. Clones were read by immunoSEQ multiplex PCR, and TCRdb kept only the in-frame ones, dropping some. The sample includes over 100,000 clones, roughly nine tenths of them seen just once. The sequences come from peripheral blood, collected 28 days after the second dose of the MenACWY control vaccine. Receptor source: an adult who received the MenACWY meningococcal vaccine as a control. Both conserved end residues are part of each CDR3. The order of the fields is CDR3 length, clone size, D gene, V gene, J gene, CDR3 DNA, CDR3 protein. A D gene is named only where the DNA matches it firmly. Clone size is given for some rows only: seen once, a few or many times, or a class if the clone is expanded.

12	-	-	TRBV29-1	TRBJ1-4	TGCAGCACCAGTCGGCAGGGCGAAAAACTGTTTTTT	CSTSRQGEKLFF
15	-	-	TRBV30	TRBJ1-3	TGTGCCTGGAGTGTACAGGGTTTTAAAGGAAACACCATATATTTT	CAWSVQGFKGNTIYF
15	-	-	TRBV4-3	TRBJ1-2	TGCGCCAGCAGCCAAGATGACGGACCTGCTAGGAGCTACACCTTC	CASSQDDGPARSYTF
13	few	TRBD1	TRBV11-2	TRBJ1-2	TGTGCCAGCAGCTTGGACAGGGCGTATGGCTACACCTTC	CASSLDRAYGYTF
16	-	-	TRBV3-1/TRBV3-2	TRBJ1-5	TGTGCCAGCAGCCAACGACAGGACTATAGCAATCAGCCCCAGCATTTT	CASSQRQDYSNQPQHF
15	-	TRBD1	TRBV7-2	TRBJ1-5	TGTGCCAGCAGCTCGACAGGGATAAGCAATCAGCCCCAGCATTTT	CASSSTGISNQPQHF
14	-	-	TRBV11-3	TRBJ2-1	TGTGCCAGCAGCTTAGGGGCTGGCTACAATGAGCAGTTCTTC	CASSLGAGYNEQFF
13	-	TRBD1	TRBV30	TRBJ2-7	TGTGCCTGGAGTGGCCGACAGGGGGCGAAGCAGTACTTC	CAWSGRQGAKQYF
15	-	TRBD1	TRBV7-8	TRBJ2-1	TGTGCCAGCAGGGTCCCGGCAGGGGGTAACAATGAGCAGTTCTTC	CASRVPAGGNNEQFF
13	-	TRBD1	TRBV2	TRBJ2-2	TGTGCCAGCAGTTCCAGGGGGACCGGGGAGCTGTTTTTT	CASSSRGTGELFF
18	-	TRBD1	TRBV4-3	TRBJ2-2	TGCGCCAGCAGCCAAGATGTAGGGACAGGGTTCCTAGCCGGGGAGCTGTTTTTT	CASSQDVGTGFLAGELFF
14	-	-	TRBV19	TRBJ1-2	TGTGCCAGTAGTATTAAACAGGGTACCTATGGCTACACCTTC	CASSIKQGTYGYTF
16	-	-	TRBV5-1	TRBJ1-1	TGCGCCAGCAGCTTGGTGTCCGGGGTCCAGAACACTGAAGCTTTCTTT	CASSLVSGVQNTEAFF
17	-	-	TRBV27	TRBJ1-2	TGTGCCAGCAGTTTATCCGGGGTTGGGAGCCGCGGGTATGGCTACACCTTC	CASSLSGVGSRGYGYTF
14	-	-	TRBV10-3	TRBJ1-5	TGTGCCATCAGTGGTGGGCAGGCTAATCAGCCCCAGCATTTT	CAISGGQANQPQHF
12	-	TRBD2	TRBV6-5	TRBJ2-3	TGTGCCAGCAGCAGGGAGGGAGATACGCAGTATTTT	CASSREGDTQYF
12	-	TRBD1	TRBV6-6	TRBJ1-1	TGTGCCAGCAGAGATGACAGGGATGAAGCTTTCTTT	CASRDDRDEAFF
14	once	TRBD1	TRBV19	TRBJ1-1	TGTGCCAGTAGTATTGGTACAGGGGAGACTGAAGCTTTCTTT	CASSIGTGETEAFF
16	-	-	TRBV6-2/TRBV6-3	TRBJ2-1	TGTGCCAGCATCCCATCGGGGGTAGGAGTAGGCAATGAGCAGTTCTTC	CASIPSGVGVGNEQFF
12	-	-	TRBV5-4	TRBJ1-1	TGTGCCAGCAGCTTTAGGAGAACTGAAGCTTTCTTT	CASSFRRTEAFF
14	-	-	TRBV28	TRBJ2-4	TGTGCCAGCAGTTTGACGGCGGGCCCATTCATTCAGTACTTC	CASSLTAGPFIQYF
14	-	TRBD1	TRBV5-4	TRBJ1-1	TGTGCCAGCAGCCCAAAGGCCGTGACAGGGGTTGCTTTCTTT	CASSPKAVTGVAFF
15	-	-	TRBV6-6	TRBJ2-3	TGTGCCACCAGGGACACGGGGGGCTCAGGGGATACGCAGTATTTT	CATRDTGGSGDTQYF
15	-	TRBD1	TRBV7-9	TRBJ1-3	TGTGCCAGCAGCTTGGCGACAGGGTCTGGAAACACCATATATTTT	CASSLATGSGNTIYF
13	-	-	TRBV21-1	TRBJ2-4	TGTGCCAGGGACAGGGTGGTCAAAAACATTCAGTACTTC	CARDRVVKNIQYF
12	-	-	TRBV7-9	TRBJ2-2	TGTGCCAGCAGCCCGTTCCCCGGGGAGCTGTTTTTT	CASSPFPGELFF
14	-	TRBD1	TRBV19	TRBJ1-5	TGTGCCAGTAGTCCGGGACAGGGGTATCAGCCCCAGCATTTT	CASSPGQGYQPQHF
14	-	-	TRBV5-8	TRBJ1-4	TGTGCCAGCAGCTTCCGGGCCGAGGGCGAAAAACTGTTTTTT	CASSFRAEGEKLFF
13	-	-	TRBV10-2	TRBJ1-6	TGCGCCAGCAGTGATGTAGGGAGATCACCCCTCCACTTT	CASSDVGRSPLHF
13	-	-	TRBV12-3/TRBV12-4	TRBJ1-3	TGTGCCAGCCGTCAGGTAGCTGGAAACACCATATATTTT	CASRQVAGNTIYF
14	-	TRBD2	TRBV9	TRBJ2-7	TGTGCCAGCAGCGGCGGGGGGAACGACTACGAGCAGTACTTC	CASSGGGNDYEQYF
13	-	-	TRBV9	TRBJ1-6	TGTGCCAGCAGCGGACCTCTAAATAGACCCCTCCACTTT	CASSGPLNRPLHF
20	-	TRBD2	TRBV24-1	TRBJ2-3	TGTGCCACCAGTGATTACGGCGGGGCGGGGGGTGCAGATAGCACAGATACGCAGTATTTT	CATSDYGGAGGADSTDTQYF
14	-	TRBD2	TRBV28	TRBJ2-7	TGTGCCAGCAGTCTGGTAGCGGGGTCTTACGAGCAGTACTTC	CASSLVAGSYEQYF
14	-	TRBD1	TRBV5-4	TRBJ1-3	TGTGCCAGCAGCTCACAGGGGGCTGGAAACACCATATATTTT	CASSSQGAGNTIYF
16	once	-	TRBV10-2	TRBJ1-1	TGCGCCAGCAGTGAGCAGGCAGGGGTTTTTGACACTGAAGCTTTCTTT	CASSEQAGVFDTEAFF
15	-	TRBD1	TRBV28	TRBJ2-7	TGTGCCAGCAAAAAGGGGGACAGATACTCCTACGAGCAGTACTTC	CASKKGDRYSYEQYF
15	-	-	TRBV10-3	TRBJ1-1	TGTGCCATCAGTGAAGGACCGGGAATGAGCGCTGAAGCTTTCTTT	CAISEGPGMSAEAFF
14	-	TRBD1	TRBV5-4	TRBJ2-7	TGTGCCAGCAGCTCGGAGACAGGGGTCGGCGAGCAGTACTTC	CASSSETGVGEQYF
13	-	-	TRBV30	TRBJ2-7	TGTGCCTGGACCCTGGGGCAGGGGGGCGAGCAGTACTTC	CAWTLGQGGEQYF
16	few	-	TRBV5-1	TRBJ2-1	TGCGCCAGCAGCTTGTTCCTGGCCGGGGGCCAGGATGAGCAGTTCTTC	CASSLFLAGGQDEQFF
14	-	TRBD1	TRBV11-1	TRBJ1-5	TGTGCCAGCAGCTCGACAGGGGATGATCAGCCCCAGCATTTT	CASSSTGDDQPQHF
14	-	-	TRBV10-3	TRBJ2-5	TGTGCCATCAGTGGAGGGGGTAGTCAAGAGACCCAGTACTTC	CAISGGGSQETQYF
15	-	-	TRBV3-1/TRBV3-2	TRBJ1-3	TGTGCCAGCAGCCTCGTCCGGGGGGCTGGAAACACCATATATTTT	CASSLVRGAGNTIYF
13	-	TRBD1	TRBV12-3/TRBV12-4	TRBJ1-2	TGTGCCAGCAGTGCGACAGGGGAGGAGGTCTACACCTTC	CASSATGEEVYTF
14	-	TRBD1	TRBV7-8	TRBJ2-7	TGTGCCAGCAGCTCGAGGACAGGGTCCTACGAGCAGTACTTC	CASSSRTGSYEQYF
14	-	-	TRBV19	TRBJ1-1	TGTGCCAGTAGTACAGACCTGGGTATCACTGAAGCTTTCTTT	CASSTDLGITEAFF
15	-	-	TRBV4-1	TRBJ1-2	TGCGCCAGCAGCCCGGTACAATTAGCTAACTATGGCTACACCTTC	CASSPVQLANYGYTF
14	-	-	TRBV2	TRBJ1-5	TGTGCCAGCAGTGAAGGGGGTTCGCGTCAGCCCCAGCATTTT	CASSEGGSRQPQHF
14	once	TRBD2	TRBV6-5	TRBJ2-7	TGTGCCAGCAGTCTAGCGGGGGGATCCTACGAGCAGTACTTC	CASSLAGGSYEQYF
16	once	TRBD1	TRBV7-2	TRBJ1-5	TGTGCCAGCAGCTTAGCGGCAGGGGGCGGCGATCAGCCCCAGCATTTT	CASSLAAGGGDQPQHF
17	-	-	TRBV5-1	TRBJ2-7	TGCGCCAGCAGCTTGGACGTCGGGACCAAGGGAAGGTACGAGCAGTACTTC	CASSLDVGTKGRYEQYF
13	-	-	TRBV19	TRBJ2-1	TGTGCCAGTAGTATTACTCGAGAAGGTGAGCAGTTCTTC	CASSITREGEQFF